This TCR beta chain appears in the sequencing data of a study of memory CD4+ T cells and cytomegalovirus serostatus. Study context: This sample comes from healthy Belgian adults, under 10 CMV seropositive, approximately 24 seronegative.

TCRdb's copy holds only in-frame clones and misses some; the assay was immunoSEQ multiplex PCR. The table records around 99,000 clones, 80% of them present only once. Single viable CD3+CD4+CD8-CD45RO+ cells were sorted as the memory CD4+ T cells. CMV serostatus came from serum IgG against pp150, pp28, p38, p52. Details on this clone: Its antigen remains unknown.

Study-level findings and limits: CD4+ memory repertoires contained about two fifths of the roughly 160 reported CMV TCRbeta sequences.

This sequence was found in an adult in good health and CMV-seropositive. Source material: memory CD4+ T cells from blood.

CDR3 in DNA: TGCGCCAGCAGCCAACAGGTAGACACAGATACGCAGTATTTT. It codes for CASSQQVDTDTQYF. V usage is TRBV4-3 and J usage is TRBJ2-3; D is ambiguous. V was trimmed by 2 bases and J by 2 bases, leaving 8 bases between them. The length of the CDR3 is 14 residues. CDR1 and CDR2 (germline): LGHNA, YSLEER.